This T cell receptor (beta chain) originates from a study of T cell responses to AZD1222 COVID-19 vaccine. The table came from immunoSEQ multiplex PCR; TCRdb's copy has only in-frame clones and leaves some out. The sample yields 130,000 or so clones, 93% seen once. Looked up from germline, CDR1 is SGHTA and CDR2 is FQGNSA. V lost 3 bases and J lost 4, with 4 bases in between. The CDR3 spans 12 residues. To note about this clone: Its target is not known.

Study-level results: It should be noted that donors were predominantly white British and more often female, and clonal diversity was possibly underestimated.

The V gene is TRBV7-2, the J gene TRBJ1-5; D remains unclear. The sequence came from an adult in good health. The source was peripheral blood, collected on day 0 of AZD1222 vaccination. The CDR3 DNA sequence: TGTGCCAGCAGCTTTGTTAATCAGCCCCAGCATTTT. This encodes CASSFVNQPQHF.